This T cell receptor (beta chain) was observed in a study of siplizumab effects on memory and regulatory T cells. The trim removed 5 bases at V and 1 base at J, leaving 6 bases unmatched. This CDR3 region has 15 residues. Germline lookup yields CDR1 SEHNR and CDR2 FQNEAQ (reference sequence). The protocol was immunoSEQ multiplex PCR, while the TCRdb copy is restricted to in-frame clones and leaves out a portion. The sample lists some 65,000 clones, about 90% seen once, with about 1.5% in the top ten. The chain is built from TRBV7-9 and TRBJ2-5, with 8 bases that match TRBD1. Sequences were obtained from Tregs sorted from blood. This TCR came from a human donor in good health. The CDR3 loop is CASSHGQGFQETQYF. In DNA form, the CDR3 reads TGTGCCAGCAGCCACGGACAGGGCTTCCAAGAGACCCAGTACTTC.